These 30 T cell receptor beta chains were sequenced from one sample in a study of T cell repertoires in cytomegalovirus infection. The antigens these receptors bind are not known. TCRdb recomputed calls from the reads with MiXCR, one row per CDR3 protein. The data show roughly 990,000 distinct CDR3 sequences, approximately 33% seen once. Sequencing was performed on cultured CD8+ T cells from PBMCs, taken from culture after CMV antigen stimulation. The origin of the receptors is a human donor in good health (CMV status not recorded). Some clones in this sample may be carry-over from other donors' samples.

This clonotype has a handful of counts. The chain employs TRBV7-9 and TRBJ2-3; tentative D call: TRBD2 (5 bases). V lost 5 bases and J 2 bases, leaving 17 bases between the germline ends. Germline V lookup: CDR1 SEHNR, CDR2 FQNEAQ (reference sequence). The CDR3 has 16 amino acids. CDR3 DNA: TGTGCCAGCAGCGCCCGGGATATGCTAACCACAGATACGCAGTATTTT. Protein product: CASSARDMLTTDTQYF.

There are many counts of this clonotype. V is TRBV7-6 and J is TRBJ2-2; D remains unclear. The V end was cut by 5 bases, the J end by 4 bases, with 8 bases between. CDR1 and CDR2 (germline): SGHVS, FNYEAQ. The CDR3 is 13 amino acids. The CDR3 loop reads CASSLYGTGELFF. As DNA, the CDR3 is TGTGCCAGCAGCCTGTATGGCACCGGGGAGCTGTTTTTT. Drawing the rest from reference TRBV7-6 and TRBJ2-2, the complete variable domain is GAGVSQSPRYKVTKRGQDVALRCDPISGHVSLYWYRQALGQGPEFLTYFNYEAQQDKSGLPNDRFSAERPEGSISTLTIQRTEQRDSAMYRCASSLYGTGELFFGEGSRLTVL.

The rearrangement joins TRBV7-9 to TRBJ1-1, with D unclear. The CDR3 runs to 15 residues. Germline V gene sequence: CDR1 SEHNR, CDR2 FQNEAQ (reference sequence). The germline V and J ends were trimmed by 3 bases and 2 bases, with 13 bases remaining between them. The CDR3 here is CASSLVRTGNTEAFF. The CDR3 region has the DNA TGTGCCAGCAGCTTGGTCCGGACGGGTAACACTGAAGCTTTCTTT. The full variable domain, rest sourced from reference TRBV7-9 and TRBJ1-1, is DTGVSQNPRHKITKRGQNVTFRCDPISEHNRLYWYRQTLGQGPEFLTYFQNEAQLEKSRLLSDRFSAERPKGSFSTLEIQRTEQGDSAMYLCASSLVRTGNTEAFFGQGTRLTVV.

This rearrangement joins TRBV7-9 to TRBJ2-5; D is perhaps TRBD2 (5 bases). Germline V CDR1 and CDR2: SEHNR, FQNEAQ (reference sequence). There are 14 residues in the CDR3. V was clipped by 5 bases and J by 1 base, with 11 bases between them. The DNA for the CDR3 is TGTGCCAGCAGCCCTAGGGAGTTCCAAGAGACCCAGTACTTC. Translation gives CASSPREFQETQYF.

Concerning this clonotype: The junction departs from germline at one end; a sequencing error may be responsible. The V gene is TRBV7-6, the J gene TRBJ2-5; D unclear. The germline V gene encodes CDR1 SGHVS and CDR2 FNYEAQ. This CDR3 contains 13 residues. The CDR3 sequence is CASSLTLRETQYF. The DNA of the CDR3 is TGTGCTAGCAGCTTAACCCTCCGGGAGACCCAGTACTTC.

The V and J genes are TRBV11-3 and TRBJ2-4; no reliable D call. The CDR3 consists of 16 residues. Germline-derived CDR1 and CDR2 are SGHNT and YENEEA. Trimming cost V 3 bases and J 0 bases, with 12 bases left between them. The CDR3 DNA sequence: TGTGCCAGCAGCTTTGGCTCCGCGGTAGCCAAAAACATTCAGTACTTC. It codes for CASSFGSAVAKNIQYF.

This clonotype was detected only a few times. The CDR3 loop is CSGPGGPGNEQFF. The CDR3 nucleotides read TGCAGCGGGCCGGGGGGACCGGGCAATGAGCAGTTCTTC. V gene TRBV29-1 combines with J gene TRBJ2-1, with 7 bases matching TRBD2. The germline CDR1 and CDR2 sequences are SQVTM and ANQGSEA. The CDR3 has 13 residues. With V trimmed by 7 bases and J by 6 bases, 9 bases remained unmatched.

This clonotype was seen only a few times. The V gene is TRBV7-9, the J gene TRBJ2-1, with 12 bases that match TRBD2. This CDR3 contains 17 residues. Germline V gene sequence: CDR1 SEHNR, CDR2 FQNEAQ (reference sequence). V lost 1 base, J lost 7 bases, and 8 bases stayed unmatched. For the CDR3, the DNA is TGTGCCAGCAGCTTAGGATCTAGCGGGGGGGCTGATAATGAGCAGTTCTTC. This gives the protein CASSLGSSGGADNEQFF.

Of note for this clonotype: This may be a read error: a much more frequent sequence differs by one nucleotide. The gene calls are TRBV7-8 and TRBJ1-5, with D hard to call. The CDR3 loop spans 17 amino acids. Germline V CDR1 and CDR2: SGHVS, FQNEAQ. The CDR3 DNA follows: TGTGCCAACAGCGCCCGTATGAGGTCAAAGGATGGTCAGCCCCAGCATTTT. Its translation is CANSARMRSKDGQPQHF. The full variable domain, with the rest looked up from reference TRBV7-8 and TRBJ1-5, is GAGVSQSPRYKVAKRGQDVALRCDPISGHVSLFWYQQALGQGPEFLTYFQNEAQLDKSGLPSDRFFAERPEGSVSTLKIQRTQQEDSAVYLCANSARMRSKDGQPQHFGDGTRLSIL.

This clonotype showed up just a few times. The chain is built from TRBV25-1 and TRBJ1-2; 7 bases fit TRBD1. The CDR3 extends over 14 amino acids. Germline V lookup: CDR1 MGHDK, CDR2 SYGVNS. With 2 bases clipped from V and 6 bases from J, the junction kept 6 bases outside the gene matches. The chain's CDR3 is CASSENDRANGYTF. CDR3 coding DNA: TGTGCCAGCAGTGAAAACGACAGGGCCAATGGCTACACCTTC.

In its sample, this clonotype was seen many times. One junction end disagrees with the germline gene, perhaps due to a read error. The CDR3 loop is CASSQGSYNEQFF. The CDR3 bases are TGTGCCAGCAGCCAGGGTTCCTACAATGAGCAGTTCTTC. This chain connects TRBV4-1 to TRBJ2-1, with D perhaps matching TRBD1 (5 bases). The germline CDR1 and CDR2 sequences are MGHRA and YSYEKL. This CDR3 region has 13 residues.

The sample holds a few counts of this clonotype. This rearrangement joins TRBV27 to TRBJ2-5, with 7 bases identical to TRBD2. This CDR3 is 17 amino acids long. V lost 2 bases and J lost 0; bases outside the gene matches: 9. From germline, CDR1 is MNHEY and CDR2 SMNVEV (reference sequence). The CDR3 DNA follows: TGTGCCAGCAGTTTAACCCCTACTACTAGCGACCAAGAGACCCAGTACTTC. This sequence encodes CASSLTPTTSDQETQYF.

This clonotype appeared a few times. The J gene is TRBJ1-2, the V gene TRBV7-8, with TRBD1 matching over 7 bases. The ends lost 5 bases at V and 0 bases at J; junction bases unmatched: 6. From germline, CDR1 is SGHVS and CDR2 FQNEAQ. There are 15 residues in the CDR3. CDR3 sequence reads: CASSPTGTSNYGYTF. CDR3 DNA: TGTGCCAGCAGCCCGACAGGGACCTCTAACTATGGCTACACCTTC.

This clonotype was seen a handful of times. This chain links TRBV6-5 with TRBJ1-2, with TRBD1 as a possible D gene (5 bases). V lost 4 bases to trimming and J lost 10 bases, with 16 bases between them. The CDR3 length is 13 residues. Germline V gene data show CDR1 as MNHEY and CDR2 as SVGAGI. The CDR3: CASSLSGAATYTF. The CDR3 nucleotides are TGTGCCAGCAGTTTATCCGGGGCAGCCACCTACACCTTC.

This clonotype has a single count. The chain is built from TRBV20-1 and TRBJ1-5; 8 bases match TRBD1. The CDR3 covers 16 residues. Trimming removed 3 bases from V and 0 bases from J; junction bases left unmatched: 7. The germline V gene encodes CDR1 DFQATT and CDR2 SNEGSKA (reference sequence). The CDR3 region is CSASLGQEYSNQPQHF. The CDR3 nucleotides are TGCAGTGCTAGTTTGGGACAGGAATATAGCAATCAGCCCCAGCATTTT.

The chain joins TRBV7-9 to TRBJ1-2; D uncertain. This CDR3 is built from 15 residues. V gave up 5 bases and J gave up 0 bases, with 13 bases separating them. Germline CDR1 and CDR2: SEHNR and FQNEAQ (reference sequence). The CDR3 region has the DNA TGTGCCAGCAGCGGGGAAGCTCAAGCTAACTATGGCTACACCTTC. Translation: CASSGEAQANYGYTF. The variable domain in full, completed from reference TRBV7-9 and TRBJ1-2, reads DTGVSQNPRHKITKRGQNVTFRCDPISEHNRLYWYRQTLGQGPEFLTYFQNEAQLEKSRLLSDRFSAERPKGSFSTLEIQRTEQGDSAMYLCASSGEAQANYGYTFGSGTRLTVV.

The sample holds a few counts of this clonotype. DNA of the CDR3: TGCAGCGTCCGGGGCGGCGGGGGGGCGGCCGGGGAGCTGTTTTTT. Protein product: CSVRGGGGAAGELFF. This chain uses TRBV29-1 with TRBJ2-2; 9 positions agree with TRBD2. CDR3 size: 15 residues. With 6 bases clipped from V and 6 bases from J, the junction kept 11 bases outside the gene matches. The V gene's germline CDR1 is SQVTM and CDR2 ANQGSEA.

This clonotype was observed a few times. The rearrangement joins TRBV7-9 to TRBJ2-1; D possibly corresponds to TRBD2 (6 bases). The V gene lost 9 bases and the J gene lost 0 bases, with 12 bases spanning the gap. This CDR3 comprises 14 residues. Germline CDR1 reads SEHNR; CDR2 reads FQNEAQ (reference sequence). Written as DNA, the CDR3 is TGTGCCAGTCAGCGGGCGAGCTCCTACAATGAGCAGTTCTTC. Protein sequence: CASQRASSYNEQFF.

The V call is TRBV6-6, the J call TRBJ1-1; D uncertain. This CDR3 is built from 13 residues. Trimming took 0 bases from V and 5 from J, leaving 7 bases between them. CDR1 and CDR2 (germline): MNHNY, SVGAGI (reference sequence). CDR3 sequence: CASSYSRETEAFF. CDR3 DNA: TGTGCCAGCAGTTACTCGAGGGAGACTGAAGCTTTCTTT.

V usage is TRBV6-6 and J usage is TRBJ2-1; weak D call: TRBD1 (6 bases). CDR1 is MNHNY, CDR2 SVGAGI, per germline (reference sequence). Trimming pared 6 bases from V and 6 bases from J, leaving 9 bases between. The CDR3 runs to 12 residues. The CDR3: CASRSRGNEQFF. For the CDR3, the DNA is TGTGCCAGCAGGTCCAGGGGCAATGAGCAGTTCTTC.

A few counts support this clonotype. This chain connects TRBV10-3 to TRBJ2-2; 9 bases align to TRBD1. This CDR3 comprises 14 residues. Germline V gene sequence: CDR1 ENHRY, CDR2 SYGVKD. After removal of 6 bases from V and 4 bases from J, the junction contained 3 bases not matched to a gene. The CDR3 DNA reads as TGTGCCATCAGGGGACAGGGATCCACCGGGGAGCTGTTTTTT. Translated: CAIRGQGSTGELFF.

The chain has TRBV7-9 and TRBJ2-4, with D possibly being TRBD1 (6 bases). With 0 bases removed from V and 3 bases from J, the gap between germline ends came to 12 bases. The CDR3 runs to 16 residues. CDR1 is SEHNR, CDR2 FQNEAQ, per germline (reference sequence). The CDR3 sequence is CASSLAEGVVKNIQYF. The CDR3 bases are TGTGCCAGCAGCTTAGCTGAGGGGGTGGTCAAAAACATTCAGTACTTC.

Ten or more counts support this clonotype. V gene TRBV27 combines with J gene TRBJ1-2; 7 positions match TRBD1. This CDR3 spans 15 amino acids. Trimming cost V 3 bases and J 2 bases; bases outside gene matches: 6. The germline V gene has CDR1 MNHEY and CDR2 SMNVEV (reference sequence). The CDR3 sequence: CASSLRDSSNYGYTF. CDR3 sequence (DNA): TGTGCCAGCAGTTTGCGGGACAGCTCCAACTATGGCTACACCTTC.

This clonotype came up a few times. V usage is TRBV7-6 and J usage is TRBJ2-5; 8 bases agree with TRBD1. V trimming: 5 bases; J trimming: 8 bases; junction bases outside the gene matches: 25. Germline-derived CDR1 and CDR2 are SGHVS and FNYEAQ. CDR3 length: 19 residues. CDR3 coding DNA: TGTGCCAGCAGCGTAGGCCCACCGACAGGGGACGCATGGGAGGTCACCCAGTACTTC. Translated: CASSVGPPTGDAWEVTQYF.

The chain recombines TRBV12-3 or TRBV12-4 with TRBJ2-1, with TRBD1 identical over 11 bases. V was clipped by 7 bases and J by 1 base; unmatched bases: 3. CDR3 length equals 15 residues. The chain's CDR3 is CASNGQGASYNEQFF. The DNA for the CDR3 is TGTGCCAGCAATGGACAGGGGGCATCCTACAATGAGCAGTTCTTC.

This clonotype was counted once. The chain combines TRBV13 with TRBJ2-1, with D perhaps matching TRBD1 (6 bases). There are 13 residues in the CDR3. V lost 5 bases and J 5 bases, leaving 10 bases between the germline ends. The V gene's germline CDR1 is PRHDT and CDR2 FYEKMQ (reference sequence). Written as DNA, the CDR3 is TGTGCCAGCAGCATGGACAGAAACAATGAGCAGTTCTTC. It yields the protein CASSMDRNNEQFF. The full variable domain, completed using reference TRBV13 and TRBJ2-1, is AAGVIQSPRHLIKEKRETATLKCYPIPRHDTVYWYQQGPGQDPQFLISFYEKMQSDKGSIPDRFSAQQFSDYHSELNMSSLELGDSALYFCASSMDRNNEQFFGPGTRLTVL.

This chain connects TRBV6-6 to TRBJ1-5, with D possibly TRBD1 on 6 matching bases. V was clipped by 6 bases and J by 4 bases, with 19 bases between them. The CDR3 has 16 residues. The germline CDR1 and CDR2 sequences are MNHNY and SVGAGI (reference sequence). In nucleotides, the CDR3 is TGTGCCAGCAGCAGATATCGACAGGACTCAAATCAGCCCCAGCATTTT. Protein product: CASSRYRQDSNQPQHF.

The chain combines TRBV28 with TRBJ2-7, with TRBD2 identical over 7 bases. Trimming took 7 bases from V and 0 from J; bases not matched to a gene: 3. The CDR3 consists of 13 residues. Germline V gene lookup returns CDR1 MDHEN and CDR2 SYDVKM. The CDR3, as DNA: TGTGCCAGCAATAAGCGGGACTCCTACGAGCAGTACGTC. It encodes CASNKRDSYEQYV.

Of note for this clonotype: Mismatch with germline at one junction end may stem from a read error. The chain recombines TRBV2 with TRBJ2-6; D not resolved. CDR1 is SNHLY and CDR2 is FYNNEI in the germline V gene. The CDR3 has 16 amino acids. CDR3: CASSGDYDSGTNVLTF. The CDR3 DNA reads TGTGCCAGCAGTGGGGATTACGACTCTGGGACCAACGTCCTGACTTTC.

The CDR3 DNA follows: TGTGCCAGCAGCGTATATGGTTACAATGAGCAGTTCTTC. Protein product: CASSVYGYNEQFF. The V call is TRBV9, the J call TRBJ2-1; D not certain. CDR1 and CDR2 (germline): SGDLS, YYNGEE. This CDR3 is 13 amino acids long. Trimming pared 1 base from V and 4 bases from J, leaving 6 bases between.